This is a list of T cell receptor beta chains from one sample in a study of blood T cell repertoires in COVID-19. The table came from immunoSEQ multiplex PCR; TCRdb's copy has only in-frame clones and leaves some out. The sample lists 450,000 to 600,000 clones, roughly nine tenths occurring once. The specimen sequenced was PBMCs or T cells enriched from blood (not recorded which). These receptor sequences come from a young woman who had recovered from COVID-19. CDR3s include the opening cysteine and the closing phenylalanine or tryptophan. Fields, in order: clone size, V gene, J gene, D gene, CDR3 DNA, CDR3 protein. The D gene is left open where the match is weak. Size is omitted from some rows. Given values are once, few, many or a class for expanded clones.

clone_size: NA; v_call: TRBV30; j_call: TRBJ1-2; d_call: NA; cdr3_nt: TGTGCCTGGAGGCAGGAACTTAACTATGGCTACACCTTC; cdr3_aa: CAWRQELNYGYTF
clone_size: NA; v_call: TRBV25-1; j_call: TRBJ1-2; d_call: NA; cdr3_nt: TGTGCCAGCAGTGACGGGTCCTATGGCTACACCTTC; cdr3_aa: CASSDGSYGYTF
clone_size: NA; v_call: TRBV6-1; j_call: TRBJ1-2; d_call: NA; cdr3_nt: TGTGCCAGCAGTGAAGGGCAGGACTATGGCTACACCTTC; cdr3_aa: CASSEGQDYGYTF
clone_size: NA; v_call: TRBV5-1; j_call: TRBJ1-6; d_call: NA; cdr3_nt: TGCGCCAGCAGCTTGGGCGGGGCCTCCAATTCACCCCTCCACTTT; cdr3_aa: CASSLGGASNSPLHF
clone_size: NA; v_call: TRBV28; j_call: TRBJ1-1; d_call: NA; cdr3_nt: TGTGCCAGCAAAAGGGGGGGATTCACTGAAGCTTTCTTT; cdr3_aa: CASKRGGFTEAFF
clone_size: few; v_call: TRBV4-2; j_call: TRBJ2-7; d_call: NA; cdr3_nt: TGTGCCAGCAGCCAAGATAGAGGAACCTACGAGCAGTACTTC; cdr3_aa: CASSQDRGTYEQYF
clone_size: NA; v_call: TRBV14; j_call: TRBJ1-1; d_call: NA; cdr3_nt: TGTGCCAGCAGCTACTCTCGGAACACTGAAGCTTTCTTT; cdr3_aa: CASSYSRNTEAFF
clone_size: NA; v_call: TRBV30; j_call: TRBJ1-3; d_call: NA; cdr3_nt: TGTGCCTGGATGCGGGAGAACACCATATATTTT; cdr3_aa: CAWMRENTIYF
clone_size: NA; v_call: TRBV6-5; j_call: TRBJ1-4; d_call: TRBD1; cdr3_nt: TGTGCCAGCTCCGGGACAGGGATTTTACATGAAAAACTGTTTTTT; cdr3_aa: CASSGTGILHEKLFF
clone_size: NA; v_call: TRBV19; j_call: TRBJ1-4; d_call: NA; cdr3_nt: TGTGCCAGTAGTATAGATCTGGGAACAGGGCCTAATGAAAAACTGTTTTTT; cdr3_aa: CASSIDLGTGPNEKLFF
clone_size: NA; v_call: TRBV28; j_call: TRBJ2-2; d_call: NA; cdr3_nt: TGTGCCAGCAGTTTAGCCTCACCCCCGGGCGGGGAGCTGTTTTTT; cdr3_aa: CASSLASPPGGELFF
clone_size: many; v_call: TRBV19; j_call: TRBJ1-5; d_call: NA; cdr3_nt: TGTGCCAGTAGTTGGACATATTATAGCAATCAGCCCCAGCATTTT; cdr3_aa: CASSWTYYSNQPQHF
clone_size: once; v_call: TRBV3-1/TRBV3-2; j_call: TRBJ2-3; d_call: NA; cdr3_nt: TGTGCCAGCAGCGTTTCGGGGAGCCCAGATACGCAGTATTTT; cdr3_aa: CASSVSGSPDTQYF
clone_size: NA; v_call: TRBV6-5; j_call: TRBJ1-2; d_call: NA; cdr3_nt: TGTGCCAGCAGTTCTTACAGGGAAGGCTACACCTTC; cdr3_aa: CASSSYREGYTF
clone_size: NA; v_call: TRBV6-6; j_call: TRBJ1-2; d_call: NA; cdr3_nt: TGTGCCAGCAGTTACCTTCCGGGGGGGGGCTTCGGTGGCTACACCTTC; cdr3_aa: CASSYLPGGGFGGYTF
clone_size: NA; v_call: TRBV6-6; j_call: TRBJ1-2; d_call: NA; cdr3_nt: TGTGCCAGCCACCCGACGGGGAACTATGGCTACACCTTC; cdr3_aa: CASHPTGNYGYTF
clone_size: NA; v_call: TRBV23-1; j_call: TRBJ2-2; d_call: NA; cdr3_nt: TGCGCCAGCAGTCAATCGTTGGCCAGGAACACCGGGGAGCTGTTTTTT; cdr3_aa: CASSQSLARNTGELFF
clone_size: NA; v_call: TRBV19; j_call: TRBJ1-2; d_call: NA; cdr3_nt: TGTGCCAGCCTCCGGTTGGGGGGAGACGGCTACACCTTC; cdr3_aa: CASLRLGGDGYTF